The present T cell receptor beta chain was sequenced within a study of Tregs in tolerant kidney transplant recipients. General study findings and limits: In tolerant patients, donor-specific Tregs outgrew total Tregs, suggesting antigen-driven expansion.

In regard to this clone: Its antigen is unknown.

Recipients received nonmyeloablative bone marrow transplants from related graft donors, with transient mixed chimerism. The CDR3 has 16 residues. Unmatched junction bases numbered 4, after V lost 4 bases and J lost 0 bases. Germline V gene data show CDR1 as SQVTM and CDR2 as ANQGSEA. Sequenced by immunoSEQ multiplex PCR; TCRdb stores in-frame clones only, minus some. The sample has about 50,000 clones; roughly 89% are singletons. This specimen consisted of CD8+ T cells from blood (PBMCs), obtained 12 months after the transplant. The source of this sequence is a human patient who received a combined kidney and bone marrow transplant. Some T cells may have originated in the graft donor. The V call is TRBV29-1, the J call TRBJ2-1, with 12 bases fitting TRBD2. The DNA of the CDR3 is TGCAGCGTTGCTGGACTAGCGGGAAGCTCCTACAATGAGCAGTTCTTC. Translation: CSVAGLAGSSYNEQFF.